Listed here are 25 T cell receptor beta chains from one sample, sequenced in a study of technical replicates of blood from several donors (dated by TCRdb to 2017 to 2019). The library was obtained by the immunoSEQ multiplex PCR assay. The source is immuneACCESS, and TCRdb retained only in-frame sequences with V and J called. Part of the clones is not carried over; for the studies checked, unresolved V genes explain less than half of this, and the remainder is unexplained. Present in this sample are tens of thousands of clones, over 90% of which were seen just once. The biggest ten clones account for 0.25% of the sample. Sequenced material: T cells isolated from PBMCs. These receptors all stem from a human donor in good health.

CDR3 sequence: CASSARLLAGATDTQYF. The CDR3 DNA sequence: TGTGCCAGCAGCGCGAGGCTACTAGCGGGTGCGACAGATACGCAGTATTTT. The chain couples TRBV9 to TRBJ2-3; 9 bases are shared with TRBD2. The CDR3 loop spans 17 amino acids. Germline loops: CDR1 SGDLS, CDR2 YYNGEE. J was trimmed by 3 bases and V by 3 bases; bases with no gene match: 11.

The J gene is TRBJ1-1, the V gene TRBV2; D perhaps matches TRBD1 (6 bases). The V end lost 1 base, the J end lost 5 bases, and 11 bases lay between the germline ends. The CDR3 extends over 14 amino acids. Germline loops: CDR1 SNHLY, CDR2 FYNNEI. CDR3 bases: TGTGCCAGCAGTGAAGGTCTGGGGGCTACTGAAGCTTTCTTT. Its protein is CASSEGLGATEAFF.

V and J are TRBV5-4 and TRBJ1-2, with 7 bases fitting TRBD1. Germline CDR1 is SGHNT and CDR2 is YYREEE (reference sequence). V was pared by 5 bases and J by 4 bases, with 5 bases of the junction left unmatched. This CDR3 has 13 amino acids. The CDR3 loop reads CASRTTGPYGYTF. The CDR3 DNA sequence: TGTGCCAGCAGAACGACAGGGCCCTATGGCTACACCTTC.

The DNA of the CDR3 is TGTGCAAGTCGCTCACAACGGACGACTAGCGGGAAGACCACAGATACGCAGTATTTT. Residues: CASRSQRTTSGKTTDTQYF. This chain joins TRBV12-2 and TRBJ2-3; the table's D call, TRBD2, has no DNA check behind it. TRBV12-2 is designated a pseudogene. The CDR3 runs to 19 residues.

This clone has just one count. The chain's CDR3 is CASSLAGEGNSPLHF. The CDR3 DNA is TGTGCCAGCAGCTTGGCCGGGGAAGGAAATTCACCCCTCCACTTT. The genes are TRBV5-4 and TRBJ1-6; D is uncertain. Per the germline V gene, CDR1 is SGHNT and CDR2 is YYREEE (reference sequence). V shed 0 bases and J shed 7 bases, with 11 bases lying between them. This CDR3 comprises 15 residues.

The genes are TRBV6-5 and TRBJ2-7, with 10 nucleotides matching TRBD2. Germline-derived CDR1 and CDR2 are MNHEY and SVGAGI. The V and J ends lost 6 bases and 2 bases, in that order; junction bases with no gene match: 4. The CDR3 length is 14 residues. The CDR3 DNA reads TGTGCCAGCAGCGAGCGGGAGGGCCCCTACGAGCAGTACTTC. Its protein product is CASSEREGPYEQYF.

This clone was seen a single time. The chain employs TRBV10-1 and TRBJ2-2; tentative D call: TRBD2 (6 bases). Trimming took off 0 bases at V and 5 bases at J, with 10 bases between the two ends. Germline CDR1 reads WNHNN; CDR2 reads SYGVQD (reference sequence). The CDR3 consists of 15 residues. CDR3 coding DNA: TGCGCCAGCAGTGAGTCGGGGAGGAGAACCGGGGAGCTGTTTTTT. This sequence encodes CASSESGRRTGELFF.

This clone was picked up one time. The chain couples TRBV30 to TRBJ1-2; TRBD1 might be the D (5 bases). CDR1 and CDR2 from the germline V gene are GTSNPN and SVGIG (reference sequence). V dropped 2 bases and J dropped 5 bases, with 6 bases sitting between them. The CDR3 has 11 amino acids. The CDR3 is CAWSQGYGYTF. For the CDR3, the DNA is TGTGCCTGGAGTCAGGGATATGGCTACACCTTC.

The rearrangement joins TRBV7-9 to TRBJ1-1; the D is unclear. This CDR3 is 14 amino acids long. Germline CDR1 reads SEHNR; CDR2 reads FQNEAQ (reference sequence). V shed 8 bases and J shed 0 bases, with 13 bases lying between them. The CDR3, as DNA: TGTGCCAGCGGTGCGTCCGTCATGAACACTGAAGCTTTCTTT. It translates to CASGASVMNTEAFF.

CDR3 amino acids: CASSFPRQIVETQYF. The DNA of the CDR3 is TGTGCCAGCAGTTTTCCCCGACAGATTGTGGAGACCCAGTACTTC. The chain is built from TRBV28 and TRBJ2-5, with a possible D match to TRBD1 (5 bases). With 3 bases removed from V and 5 bases from J, the gap between germline ends came to 16 bases. CDR3 length: 15 residues. Germline CDR1 reads MDHEN; CDR2 reads SYDVKM. Filled out from reference TRBV28 and TRBJ2-5, the complete variable domain reads DVKVTQSSRYLVKRTGEKVFLECVQDMDHENMFWYRQDPGLGLRLIYFSYDVKMKEKGDIPEGYSVSREKKERFSLILESASTNQTSMYLCASSFPRQIVETQYFGPGTRLLVL.

The chain has TRBV27 and TRBJ1-4; 7 nucleotides line up with TRBD1. Germline-derived CDR1 and CDR2 are MNHEY and SMNVEV (reference sequence). The CDR3 contains 14 residues. V shed 7 bases, J shed 4 bases, and the junction held 6 bases outside the gene matches. CDR3 residues: CASTQQGSNEKLFF. Here the CDR3 DNA reads TGTGCCAGCACACAACAGGGGAGTAATGAAAAACTGTTTTTT. The full variable domain, completed using reference TRBV27 and TRBJ1-4, is EAQVTQNPRYLITVTGKKLTVTCSQNMNHEYMSWYRQDPGLGLRQIYYSMNVEVTDKGDVPEGYKVSRKEKRNFPLILESPSPNQTSLYFCASTQQGSNEKLFFGSGTQLSVL.

The chain links TRBV6-4 to TRBJ2-1, with 8 bases identical to TRBD2. Trimming took 6 bases from V and 9 from J; bases not matched to a gene: 13. Germline CDR1 and CDR2: MRHNA and SNTAGT. The CDR3 has 15 amino acids. CDR3 DNA sequence: TGTGCCAGCAGCCCTGAAGGGGGACTAGTAGCTGAGCAGTTCTTC. Translated, it gives CASSPEGGLVAEQFF.

The chain joins TRBV7-6 to TRBJ2-7; TRBD1 matches 8 bases. Trimming at V came to 5 bases and at J to 1 base, leaving 4 bases not matched to a gene. Germline V gene sequence: CDR1 SGHVS, CDR2 FNYEAQ. This CDR3 contains 14 residues. CDR3 residues: CASSPRDRSYEQYF. CDR3 sequence (DNA): TGTGCCAGCAGCCCCCGGGACAGGTCCTACGAGCAGTACTTC.

V is TRBV2 and J is TRBJ2-1; 12 bases align to TRBD2. Unmatched junction bases numbered 4, after V lost 7 bases and J lost 6 bases. This CDR3 has 14 residues. From germline, CDR1 is SNHLY and CDR2 FYNNEI. The CDR3 nucleotides are TGTGCCAGCACCGGACTAGCGGGAACCAATGAGCAGTTCTTC. Translation gives CASTGLAGTNEQFF.

The V gene is TRBV29-1, the J gene TRBJ2-7, with unresolved D. The CDR3 is 14 residues long. With 4 bases removed from V and 5 bases from J, the gap between germline ends came to 18 bases. Germline CDR1 and CDR2: SQVTM and ANQGSEA. The CDR3 loop is CSVGYSDRSNEQYF. The CDR3 coding sequence is TGCAGCGTTGGATATAGTGATCGTTCGAACGAGCAGTACTTC.

The rearrangement links TRBV6-1 to TRBJ2-5; D may be TRBD2 (7 bases). CDR3 length: 14 amino acids. Deletions cut 7 bases from V and 7 bases from J, with 19 bases between. From germline, CDR1 is MNHNS and CDR2 SASEGT. The CDR3 DNA sequence: TGTGCCAGCACGGGGGGCCGCTCCCGAAGGACCCAGTACTTC. It yields the protein CASTGGRSRRTQYF.

This rearrangement joins TRBV9 to TRBJ2-1; 7 bases fit TRBD1. Germline CDR1 and CDR2: SGDLS and YYNGEE. The CDR3 is 15 amino acids. Losses at the gene ends were 3 bases for V and 8 bases for J; bases not matched to a gene: 11. CDR3 DNA: TGTGCCAGCAGCGCCTCCGGGACAGTATCCCATGAGCAGTTCTTC. It codes for CASSASGTVSHEQFF.

In DNA form, the CDR3 reads TGTGCCAGCAGTTCTCCGGGACAGATGTTTGGAAACACCATATATTTT. The encoded protein is CASSSPGQMFGNTIYF. The rearrangement uses TRBV28 and TRBJ1-3; TRBD1 agrees at 7 bases. The CDR3 has 16 residues. Germline lookup yields CDR1 MDHEN and CDR2 SYDVKM. The V segment lost 4 bases and the J segment 3 bases; nucleotides outside the gene matches: 9.

The chain recombines TRBV6-5 with TRBJ1-4; 7 nucleotides align to TRBD1. Per germline, CDR1 MNHEY and CDR2 SVGAGI. CDR3 length: 15 residues. V shed 5 bases, J shed 6 bases, and the junction held 9 bases outside the gene matches. Here the CDR3 reads CASSTTGDVDEKLFF. The CDR3 DNA is TGTGCCAGCAGTACAACAGGGGATGTGGATGAAAAACTGTTTTTT.

The chain couples TRBV28 to TRBJ2-1; TRBD1 agrees at 7 bases. From germline, CDR1 is MDHEN and CDR2 SYDVKM. The V gene end was trimmed by 3 bases and the J gene end by 7 bases; junction bases not matched to a gene: 9. This CDR3 contains 15 residues. Written as DNA, the CDR3 is TGTGCCAGCAGTTTTGGACAGGTAACCGTTAATGAGCAGTTCTTC. This codes for CASSFGQVTVNEQFF.

This clone is a singleton in its sample. The chain uses TRBV9 and TRBJ2-3; 10 positions match TRBD2. With 3 bases clipped from V and 4 bases from J, the junction kept 5 bases outside the gene matches. CDR3 length: 15 amino acids. Germline CDR1 and CDR2: SGDLS and YYNGEE. This chain's CDR3 is CASSAGLAVSDTQYF. In nucleotides, the CDR3 is TGTGCCAGCAGCGCCGGACTAGCGGTTTCAGATACGCAGTATTTT.

The chain couples TRBV10-3 to TRBJ1-1, with TRBD1 matching 8 bases. The CDR3 is 18 amino acids. V dropped 4 bases and J dropped 6; count of bases not matched to a gene: 19. The germline V gene encodes CDR1 ENHRY and CDR2 SYGVKD. CDR3 nucleotide sequence: TGTGCCATCAGTGTTAGGACAGGGTGGGTTGGGGCTTCACCTGAAGCTTTCTTT. This encodes CAISVRTGWVGASPEAFF.

V gene TRBV27 combines with J gene TRBJ2-7; TRBD1 matches at 7 bases. The CDR3 is 14 residues long. Per germline, CDR1 MNHEY and CDR2 SMNVEV (reference sequence). V shed 5 bases and J 0 bases; nucleotides not matched to a gene: 4. CDR3 protein: CASSLDRASYEQYF. DNA of the CDR3: TGTGCCAGCAGTCTAGACAGGGCCTCCTACGAGCAGTACTTC.

J is TRBJ1-2 and V is TRBV2; D gene uncertain. V lost 7 bases, J lost 3 bases, and 6 bases lay in between. The CDR3 sequence is 11 residues long. Germline lookup yields CDR1 SNHLY and CDR2 FYNNEI. CDR3 nucleotide sequence: TGTGCCAGCACACCGGACTATGGCTACACCTTC. Translating it yields CASTPDYGYTF.

This sequence joins TRBV30 and TRBJ1-6; D is undetermined. The germline V gene has CDR1 GTSNPN and CDR2 SVGIG (reference sequence). The CDR3 is 15 amino acids. V lost 0 bases to trimming and J lost 0 bases, with 6 bases between them. The CDR3 nucleotides read TGTGCCTGGAGTGTGGACTTCTCCTATAATTCACCCCTCCACTTT. It specifies CAWSVDFSYNSPLHF.